These T cell receptor beta chains were read from a single sample in a study of blood T cells in healthy people across ages. TCRdb passed the 5' RACE reads through MiXCR, listing each CDR3 protein once. Of 1.5 million to 2 million distinct CDR3 sequences listed, 28% are singletons. The sample consisted of blood. The receptors were sampled from a woman aged 25 to 39 in good health. The CDR3 runs from the conserved cysteine through the conserved F or W. The D gene is left open where the match is weak. A clone size is listed for some rows: how often the clone was seen (once, few, many), or a class if it is expanded.

d_gene,v_gene,abundance,j_gene,CDR3nt,CDR3aa
TRBD1,TRBV4-1,many,TRBJ2-3,TGCGCCAGCAGCCAAGAACCGGGACAGGGACGCACGCAGTATTTT,CASSQEPGQGRTQYF
NA,TRBV20-1,few,TRBJ2-3,TGCAGTGCCCCTCGGTCGGCAGATACGCAGTATTTT,CSAPRSADTQYF
TRBD2,TRBV6-1,few,TRBJ2-1,TGTGCCAGCAGTAGTTATACCGGGACTAGCGGCTACAATGAGCAGTTCTTC,CASSSYTGTSGYNEQFF
NA,TRBV4-1,NA,TRBJ2-1,TGCGCCAGCAGCCAAGACCGAGTGGGGGGCAATGAGCAGTTCTTC,CASSQDRVGGNEQFF
TRBD2,TRBV28,few,TRBJ2-7,TGTGCCAGCAGGTCGGGGGGGTCCGGTTACGAGCAGTACTTC,CASRSGGSGYEQYF
NA,TRBV20-1,NA,TRBJ2-3,TGCAGTGCTAGGCTGGGGCCGTCGCCAGATACGCAGTATTTT,CSARLGPSPDTQYF
NA,TRBV7-2,once,TRBJ2-5,TGTGCCAACAGCTTTGCCCGGGGGCAAGAGACCCAGTACTTC,CANSFARGQETQYF
TRBD2,TRBV10-3,many,TRBJ2-7,TGTGCCATCAGCGGAACTAGCGGGGGGGTAAGCTCCTACGAGCAGTACTTC,CAISGTSGGVSSYEQYF
NA,TRBV7-2,NA,TRBJ2-4,TGTGCCAGCAGCACCGCCGGGCAATTTGGTCAGTACTTC,CASSTAGQFGQYF
NA,TRBV4-2,few,TRBJ2-7,TGTGCCAGCAGCCAAGATACGGGGTCAAATTCCTACGAGCAGTACTTC,CASSQDTGSNSYEQYF
TRBD2,TRBV6-6,NA,TRBJ2-1,TGTGCCAGCAGTAAGCTAGCGGCCAATGAGCAGTTCTTC,CASSKLAANEQFF